Presented here are 7 T cell receptor beta chains from one specimen sequenced in a study of cytomegalovirus exposure and HLA in healthy donors. With 60 Vbeta and 13 Jbeta primers, the PCR was carried out. TCRdb's table, derived via immunoSEQ multiplex PCR, lists solely in-frame clones and lacks some. This table has around 170,000 clones, 75% to 90% appearing once. The sequenced sample was PBMCs. These receptors all stem from a man aged 35 to 55 in good health and CMV-seropositive.

V usage is TRBV19 and J usage is TRBJ2-2, with D possibly being TRBD1 (6 bases). The CDR3 runs to 15 residues. In germline, CDR1 is LNHDA, CDR2 SQIVND (reference sequence). V lost 7 bases and J lost 5, with 17 bases in between. This chain's CDR3 is CASMIIPTGTGELFF. DNA of the CDR3: TGTGCCAGTATGATAATCCCAACAGGGACCGGGGAGCTGTTTTTT.

The J gene is TRBJ1-2, the V gene TRBV4-3, with 8 bases lining up with TRBD1. The V segment lost 1 base and the J segment 3 bases; nucleotides outside the gene matches: 4. The CDR3 length is 15 residues. CDR1 and CDR2 (germline): LGHNA, YSLEER. CDR3 bases: TGCGCCAGCAGCCAAGCCGGACAGGGTTACTATGGCTACACCTTC. Protein product: CASSQAGQGYYGYTF.

Written as DNA, the CDR3 is TGTGCCAGCAGCCAGGGCGGGGAGTACGAGCAGTACTTC. Its protein is CASSQGGEYEQYF. J is TRBJ2-7 and V is TRBV7-3; a possible D gene is TRBD2 (6 bases). This CDR3 is 13 amino acids long. Trimming stripped 5 bases from V and 4 bases from J, with 12 bases between. Germline V lookup: CDR1 SGHTA, CDR2 FQGTGA.

This clone has a single count. This sequence joins TRBV19 and TRBJ1-5; TRBD1 is a possible D gene (5 bases). The CDR3 totals 13 residues. Germline V lookup: CDR1 LNHDA, CDR2 SQIVND (reference sequence). Trimming removed 4 bases from V and 3 bases from J, with 7 bases in between. The CDR3 DNA reads TGTGCCAGTAGTACCAGGGCCAATCAGCCCCAGCATTTT. Protein sequence: CASSTRANQPQHF. Drawing the rest from reference TRBV19 and TRBJ1-5, the complete variable domain is DGGITQSPKYLFRKEGQNVTLSCEQNLNHDAMYWYRQDPGQGLRLIYYSQIVNDFQKGDIAEGYSVSREKKESFPLTVTSAQKNPTAFYLCASSTRANQPQHFGDGTRLSIL.

This clone was picked up a small number of times. The J gene is TRBJ1-4, the V gene TRBV7-8, with D perhaps matching TRBD1 (5 bases). The CDR3 has 15 amino acids. V lost 3 bases and J lost 1, with 9 bases in between. Per the germline V gene, CDR1 is SGHVS and CDR2 is FQNEAQ. The CDR3 sequence is CASSLAGITNEKLFF. CDR3 in DNA: TGTGCCAGCAGCTTGGCAGGGATAACTAATGAAAAACTGTTTTTT.

The J gene is TRBJ2-4, the V gene TRBV14, with 8 nucleotides matching TRBD2. V was pared by 1 base and J by 0 bases, with 11 bases of the junction left unmatched. Germline V gene lookup returns CDR1 SGHDN and CDR2 FVKESK. The CDR3 is 19 residues long. The CDR3 DNA reads as TGTGCCAGCAGCCAAGGGTATACTAGCGGAACTCAAGCCAAAAACATTCAGTACTTC. This sequence encodes CASSQGYTSGTQAKNIQYF.

This chain connects TRBV12-5 to TRBJ1-6; possibly TRBD1 for D (6 bases). The CDR3 runs 15 residues. Between the trimmed V and J ends, which lost 5 bases and 10 bases, there was a span of 18 bases. Germline V gene sequence: CDR1 LGHNT, CDR2 FRNRAP. In DNA, the CDR3 is TGTGCTAGTGGTACCGAGGGGCAGGGGCGGTCACCCCTCCACTTT. Translated, it gives CASGTEGQGRSPLHF.